This T cell receptor beta chain was found in a study of T cells in Graves' hyperthyroidism and ophthalmopathy. The germline CDR1 and CDR2 sequences are SGHAT and FQNNGV. V lost 5 bases and J lost 8, with 15 bases in between. CDR3 length: 13 amino acids. From RNA transcripts, TCR beta CDR3 regions were amplified. An initial round of RT-PCR targeting the TCR CDR3 relied on the HTBI primer set. TCRdb re-derived calls from the multiplex PCR reads in MiXCR, one entry per CDR3 protein. The sample includes some 200,000 distinct CDR3 sequences, around a sixth of them seen just once. This clonotype was seen ten or more times.

The sequencing sample was made of blood. The TCR was taken from a woman aged 50 to 60 with Graves' hyperthyroidism. V is TRBV11-2 and J is TRBJ1-2; D might be TRBD1 (5 bases). The CDR3 DNA reads TGTGCCAGCAGCCCCGACAGCAATCTCGGCTACACCTTC. Protein: CASSPDSNLGYTF. Complete variable domain (other parts from reference TRBV11-2 and TRBJ1-2): EAGVAQSPRYKIIEKRQSVAFWCNPISGHATLYWYQQILGQGPKLLIQFQNNGVVDDSQLPKDRFSAERLKGVDSTLKIQPAKLEDSAVYLCASSPDSNLGYTFGSGTRLTVV.